These 24 T cell receptor beta chains came from one sample sequenced in a study of blood T cell dynamics during melanoma immunotherapy. Using immunoSEQ multiplex PCR, the repertoire was profiled, and TCRdb retains in-frame clones only, with some absent. The top ten hold 10% of the sample, which has 25,000 to 30,000 clones, approximately 83% seen once. Time point given: week 3, after first cycle of checkpoint inhibitor. The material was blood, obtained from a patient treated with checkpoint blockade. Source of these receptors: a human donor with melanoma.

The chain employs TRBV10-2 and TRBJ2-7, with 8 bases identical to TRBD1. The J segment lost 2 bases and the V segment lost 2 bases, leaving 11 bases of the junction unmatched. Germline CDR1 is WSHSY and CDR2 is SAAADI. The CDR3 runs 17 residues. CDR3 nucleotides: TGCGCCAGCAGTGAGCGGGCTGGACAGGGTATGGCCTACGAGCAGTACTTC. This gives the protein CASSERAGQGMAYEQYF.

The J gene is TRBJ2-2, the V gene TRBV9, with a weak D call TRBD2 (6 bases). Trimming cost V 0 bases and J 1 base, with 10 bases left between them. CDR1 is SGDLS and CDR2 is YYNGEE in the germline V gene. This CDR3 has 16 amino acids. DNA of the CDR3: TGTGCCAGCAGCGTAGGGCGGGGCCTGAACACCGGGGAGCTGTTTTTT. It translates to CASSVGRGLNTGELFF. The full variable domain, its missing parts supplied by reference TRBV9 and TRBJ2-2, is DSGVTQTPKHLITATGQRVTLRCSPRSGDLSVYWYQQSLDQGLQFLIQYYNGEERAKGNILERFSAQQFPDLHSELNLSSLELGDSALYFCASSVGRGLNTGELFFGEGSRLTVL.

The chain links TRBV15 to TRBJ2-3; TRBD1 matches 9 bases. V shed 8 bases and J 6 bases; nucleotides not matched to a gene: 6. The germline gives CDR1 LNHNV, CDR2 YYDKDF (reference sequence). This CDR3 region has 13 residues. The CDR3 loop is CATQSQGADTQYF. CDR3 in DNA: TGTGCCACCCAGTCACAGGGGGCGGATACGCAGTATTTT.

The genes are TRBV5-1 and TRBJ2-5; 7 nucleotides agree with TRBD1. V lost 4 bases, J lost 2 bases, and 5 bases stayed unmatched. The germline V gene encodes CDR1 SGHRS and CDR2 YFSETQ. This CDR3 has 14 residues. This chain's CDR3 is CASSTWDSQETQYF. The DNA for the CDR3 is TGCGCCAGCAGCACGTGGGACAGTCAAGAGACCCAGTACTTC.

The chain couples TRBV11-2 to TRBJ2-7; no reliable D call. The CDR3 is made up of 15 amino acids. V was pared by 3 bases and J by 3 bases, with 15 bases between. CDR1 is SGHAT, CDR2 FQNNGV, per germline. CDR3: CASSLSTATDYEQYF. The CDR3 coding sequence is TGTGCCAGCAGCTTGTCGACGGCTACAGACTACGAGCAGTACTTC.

The gene calls are TRBV19 and TRBJ1-3, with D uncertain. Trimming removed 8 bases from V and 0 bases from J, with 8 bases in between. Germline-derived CDR1 and CDR2 are LNHDA and SQIVND (reference sequence). The CDR3 runs to 13 residues. CDR3 nucleotides: TGTGCCAGTCGAAGGGCCTCTGGAAACACCATATATTTT. It codes for CASRRASGNTIYF.

The V call is TRBV27, the J call TRBJ1-2, with D unclear. Germline V gene sequence: CDR1 MNHEY, CDR2 SMNVEV (reference sequence). This CDR3 is 14 amino acids long. The germline V and J ends were trimmed by 5 bases and 3 bases, with 13 bases remaining between them. CDR3 nucleotide sequence: TGTGCCAGCAGTCCCACACCGGGAGACTATGGCTACACCTTC. This encodes CASSPTPGDYGYTF.

This clone was seen a few times. The chain carries TRBV6-5 and TRBJ1-6, with 7 bases that match TRBD1. The ends lost 1 base at V and 10 bases at J; junction bases unmatched: 7. The CDR3 runs to 15 residues. From germline, CDR1 is MNHEY and CDR2 SVGAGI. CDR3: CASSYLRGGGSPLHF. CDR3 coding DNA: TGTGCCAGCAGTTACTTGAGAGGGGGCGGGTCACCCCTCCACTTT.

The gene calls are TRBV28 and TRBJ1-2; possibly TRBD1 for D (6 bases). CDR1 and CDR2 from the germline V gene are MDHEN and SYDVKM. Between the trimmed V and J ends, which lost 4 bases and 6 bases, there was a span of 9 bases. CDR3 length equals 12 residues. This chain's CDR3 is CASSWGRHGYTF. The CDR3 DNA follows: TGTGCCAGCAGTTGGGGGCGTCATGGCTACACCTTC.

V is TRBV5-1 and J is TRBJ1-2; 10 bases agree with TRBD1. The CDR3 sequence is 15 residues long. Germline values: CDR1 SGHRS, CDR2 YFSETQ. The V segment lost 2 bases and the J segment 3 bases; nucleotides outside the gene matches: 4. CDR3 sequence reads: CASSFGTGVDYGYTF. Here the CDR3 DNA reads TGCGCCAGCAGCTTCGGGACAGGGGTTGACTATGGCTACACCTTC.

The J gene is TRBJ1-5, the V gene TRBV2; D is ambiguous. The CDR3 covers 16 residues. Germline V lookup: CDR1 SNHLY, CDR2 FYNNEI. V was shortened by 3 bases and J by 3 bases, with 15 bases between the two germline ends. CDR3 nucleotide sequence: TGTGCCAGCAGTGACGCCGGCTCGAGGCCCAATCAGCCCCAGCATTTT. It codes for CASSDAGSRPNQPQHF.

The chain has TRBV5-6 and TRBJ1-4, with a weak D call TRBD1 (6 bases). V lost 4 bases and J lost 8, with 12 bases in between. Germline V gives CDR1 SGHDT, CDR2 YYEEEE. There are 13 residues in the CDR3. The CDR3 protein is CASSGGTSEKLFF. The CDR3 DNA follows: TGTGCCAGCAGCGGGGGGACATCCGAAAAACTGTTTTTT.

The CDR3 region has the DNA TGTGCCAGCAGCGATAATACTCAGGGCACTGAAGCTTTCTTT. Encoded protein: CASSDNTQGTEAFF. V and J are TRBV5-4 and TRBJ1-1; possibly TRBD1 for D (5 bases). V lost 4 bases, J lost 4 bases, and 14 bases lay in between. Germline CDR1 is SGHNT and CDR2 is YYREEE (reference sequence). This CDR3 has 14 amino acids.

The chain joins TRBV5-1 to TRBJ1-1, with 7 bases lining up with TRBD1. After removal of 1 base from V and 0 bases from J, the junction contained 0 bases not matched to a gene. Germline V gene data show CDR1 as SGHRS and CDR2 as YFSETQ. This CDR3 contains 14 residues. As DNA, the CDR3 is TGCGCCAGCAGCTTGACAGGGGTGAACACTGAAGCTTTCTTT. This encodes CASSLTGVNTEAFF.

V usage is TRBV5-4 and J usage is TRBJ2-7, with D possibly TRBD2 on 6 matching bases. V dropped 4 bases and J dropped 3 bases, with 20 bases sitting between them. CDR1 SGHNT and CDR2 YYREEE come from the germline V gene (reference sequence). There are 16 residues in the CDR3. CDR3 coding DNA: TGTGCCAGCAGCCGCTCCGCCGGGACTGCGGGCTACGAGCAGTACTTC. Protein: CASSRSAGTAGYEQYF.

The chain has TRBV7-9 and TRBJ2-5, with D unclear. With 1 base removed from V and 1 base from J, the gap between germline ends came to 7 bases. Germline CDR1 SEHNR, CDR2 FQNEAQ (reference sequence). This CDR3 comprises 14 residues. The CDR3 protein is CASSLVGSQETQYF. CDR3 DNA sequence: TGTGCCAGCAGCTTAGTCGGCAGCCAAGAGACCCAGTACTTC.

This chain links TRBV5-1 with TRBJ2-2; TRBD1 matches 9 bases. This CDR3 spans 17 amino acids. Trimming at V came to 3 bases and at J to 4 bases, leaving 10 bases not matched to a gene. Germline lookup yields CDR1 SGHRS and CDR2 YFSETQ. The CDR3 DNA reads TGCGCCAGCAGCTCCGTACAGGGGGCGCGGAGCACCGGGGAGCTGTTTTTT. It yields the protein CASSSVQGARSTGELFF.

The chain couples TRBV14 to TRBJ2-5; D is undetermined. In germline, CDR1 is SGHDN, CDR2 FVKESK. The V gene lost 1 base and the J gene lost 1 base, with 10 bases spanning the gap. The length of the CDR3 is 15 residues. As DNA, the CDR3 is TGTGCCAGCAGCCAAGGACGGACGGTCCAAGAGACCCAGTACTTC. Translation: CASSQGRTVQETQYF.

This clone came up a few times. The chain is built from TRBV5-1 and TRBJ1-1, with D tentatively TRBD1 (6 bases). The germline gives CDR1 SGHRS, CDR2 YFSETQ. Deletions cut 4 bases from V and 0 bases from J, with 19 bases between. The CDR3 is 17 amino acids. CDR3 amino acids: CASSPGVQRRVNTEAFF. The CDR3 nucleotides read TGCGCCAGCAGCCCAGGGGTACAGAGAAGAGTGAACACTGAAGCTTTCTTT.

V is TRBV29-1 and J is TRBJ1-2; tentative D call: TRBD1 (6 bases). Between the trimmed V and J ends, which lost 1 base and 4 bases, there was a span of 13 bases. From germline, CDR1 is SQVTM and CDR2 ANQGSEA. The CDR3 is made up of 14 amino acids. The CDR3 spells CSVEAAGVGYGYTF. The CDR3, as DNA: TGCAGCGTTGAAGCCGCAGGGGTGGGCTATGGCTACACCTTC. The full variable domain, rest sourced from reference TRBV29-1 and TRBJ1-2, is SAVISQKPSRDICQRGTSLTIQCQVDSQVTMMFWYRQQPGQSLTLIATANQGSEATYESGFVIDKFPISRPNLTFSTLTVSNMSPEDSSIYLCSVEAAGVGYGYTFGSGTRLTVV.

This chain joins TRBV2 and TRBJ2-1, with 8 nucleotides matching TRBD2. V shed 3 bases and J 6 bases; nucleotides not matched to a gene: 10. Germline CDR1 is SNHLY and CDR2 is FYNNEI. The CDR3 sequence is 16 residues long. This chain's CDR3 is CASSELGTRFGNEQFF. The CDR3 DNA sequence: TGTGCCAGCAGTGAGCTTGGGACTAGATTCGGCAATGAGCAGTTCTTC. The whole variable domain, remainder taken from reference TRBV2 and TRBJ2-1, is EPEVTQTPSHQVTQMGQEVILRCVPISNHLYFYWYRQILGQKVEFLVSFYNNEISEKSEIFDDQFSVERPDGSNFTLKIRSTKLEDSAMYFCASSELGTRFGNEQFFGPGTRLTVL.

V and J are TRBV5-4 and TRBJ2-5, with 12 bases that match TRBD2. The CDR3 extends over 14 amino acids. Germline CDR1 reads SGHNT; CDR2 reads YYREEE (reference sequence). Trimming at V came to 4 bases and at J to 5 bases, leaving 3 bases not matched to a gene. The CDR3 region has the DNA TGTGCCAGCAGCCCCCTAGCGGGAGGGGAGACCCAGTACTTC. The encoded protein is CASSPLAGGETQYF.

The V and J genes are TRBV6-4 and TRBJ1-1; no clear D gene. CDR1 and CDR2 from the germline V gene are MRHNA and SNTAGT. V was shortened by 0 bases and J by 0 bases, with 2 bases between the two germline ends. This CDR3 has 13 amino acids. This CDR3 reads CASSDSMNTEAFF. For the CDR3, the DNA is TGTGCCAGCAGTGACTCTATGAACACTGAAGCTTTCTTT.

The chain has TRBV6-4 and TRBJ2-7; TRBD1 matches at 8 bases. V was pared by 0 bases and J by 3 bases, with 19 bases of the junction left unmatched. Germline V gene lookup returns CDR1 MRHNA and CDR2 SNTAGT. The CDR3 spans 20 residues. The CDR3 loop is CASSDSPTGDDILFYYEQYF. In DNA form, the CDR3 reads TGTGCCAGCAGTGACTCACCGACAGGGGATGACATCCTATTTTACTACGAGCAGTACTTC.